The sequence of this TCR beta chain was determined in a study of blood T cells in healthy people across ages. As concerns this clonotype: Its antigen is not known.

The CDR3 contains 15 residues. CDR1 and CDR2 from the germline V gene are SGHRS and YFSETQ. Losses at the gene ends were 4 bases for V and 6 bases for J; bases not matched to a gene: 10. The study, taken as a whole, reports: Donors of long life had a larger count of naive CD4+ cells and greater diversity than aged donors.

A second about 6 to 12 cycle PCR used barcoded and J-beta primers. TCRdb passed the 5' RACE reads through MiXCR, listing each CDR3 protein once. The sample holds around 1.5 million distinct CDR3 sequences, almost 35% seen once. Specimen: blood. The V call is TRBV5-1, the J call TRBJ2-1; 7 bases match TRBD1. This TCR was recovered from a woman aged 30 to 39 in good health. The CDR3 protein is CASSTAGQVGNEQFF. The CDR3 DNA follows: TGCGCCAGCAGCACCGCCGGACAGGTCGGCAATGAGCAGTTCTTC.